These 16 T cell receptor beta chains were sequenced from one sample in a study of CD8+ T cells in alopecia areata. Sequencing relied on a cDNA template that was reverse transcribed from extracted RNA. Sequencing was performed with immunoSEQ multiplex PCR; in TCRdb, only in-frame clones are kept and a portion is missing. The sample lists some 11,000 clones; 60% were seen once. Peripheral blood and lesional scalp punch biopsies were taken from alopecia areata patients. Material: skin. These receptors originate from a human donor with alopecia areata.

Only a few counts were recorded for this clone. The chain employs TRBV19 and TRBJ2-3; 11 bases agree with TRBD1. The V gene's germline CDR1 is LNHDA and CDR2 SQIVND (reference sequence). This CDR3 is 17 amino acids long. V lost 5 bases, J lost 4 bases, and 11 bases stayed unmatched. CDR3 bases: TGTGCCAGTAGTCTCCTCGGGCGGACAGGGGGCGCAGATACGCAGTATTTT. As protein: CASSLLGRTGGADTQYF.

This clone was seen a single time. The V and J genes are TRBV4-2 and TRBJ2-2; the D is unclear. The CDR3 runs 16 residues. V lost 5 bases, J lost 0 bases, and 13 bases lay in between. Germline V gene sequence: CDR1 LGHNA, CDR2 YNFKEQ. CDR3 protein: CASSGQRRTNTGELFF. CDR3 nucleotides: TGTGCCAGCAGCGGGCAGAGAAGGACGAACACCGGGGAGCTGTTTTTT.

The sample holds a few counts of this clone. V usage is TRBV6-1 and J usage is TRBJ2-2; 8 nucleotides match TRBD1. The J segment lost 3 bases and the V segment lost 7 bases, leaving 7 bases of the junction unmatched. There are 15 residues in the CDR3. The germline V gene encodes CDR1 MNHNS and CDR2 SASEGT. The CDR3 DNA is TGTGCCAGCATTGGTGGGACAGGCTACACCGGGGAGCTGTTTTTT. Its translation is CASIGGTGYTGELFF.

The rearrangement joins TRBV28 to TRBJ2-7; 10 bases fit TRBD1. This CDR3 spans 16 amino acids. Germline CDR1 is MDHEN and CDR2 is SYDVKM. With V trimmed by 6 bases and J by 3 bases, 11 bases remained unmatched. The DNA for the CDR3 is TGTGCCAGCAGCCTACCTGGGACAGGGGTCTTCTACGAGCAGTACTTC. Translation gives CASSLPGTGVFYEQYF. Drawing the rest from reference TRBV28 and TRBJ2-7, the complete variable domain is DVKVTQSSRYLVKRTGEKVFLECVQDMDHENMFWYRQDPGLGLRLIYFSYDVKMKEKGDIPEGYSVSREKKERFSLILESASTNQTSMYLCASSLPGTGVFYEQYFGPGTRLTVT.

The J gene is TRBJ1-5, the V gene TRBV5-8, with D unresolved. Germline V gives CDR1 SGHTS, CDR2 YDEGEE. V was pared by 3 bases and J by 0 bases, with 10 bases between. This CDR3 has 15 residues. DNA for the CDR3: TGTGCCAGCAGCTCGGAAGAAGCTAGCAATCAGCCCCAGCATTTT. Protein sequence: CASSSEEASNQPQHF. The entire variable domain, with the rest obtained from reference TRBV5-8 and TRBJ1-5, is as follows: EAGVTQSPTHLIKTRGQQATLRCSPISGHTSVYWYQQALGLGLQFLLWYDEGEERNRGNFPPRFSGRQFPNYSSELNVNALELEDSALYLCASSSEEASNQPQHFGDGTRLSIL.

The rearrangement uses TRBV7-9 and TRBJ1-3, with D possibly matching TRBD1 (5 bases). V was clipped by 7 bases and J by 0 bases, with 22 bases between them. The CDR3 covers 18 residues. Germline lookup yields CDR1 SEHNR and CDR2 FQNEAQ (reference sequence). CDR3 DNA sequence: TGTGCCAGCACCCATCCACCGGGACGGAGTATCTCTGGAAACACCATATATTTT. This gives the protein CASTHPPGRSISGNTIYF.

The chain recombines TRBV28 with TRBJ1-3; 10 bases are a match to TRBD1. The CDR3 contains 15 residues. The J segment lost 7 bases and the V segment lost 4 bases, leaving 7 bases of the junction unmatched. Looked up from germline, CDR1 is MDHEN and CDR2 is SYDVKM. The CDR3 region is CASSYTTGGRNTIYF. The CDR3 DNA is TGTGCCAGCAGTTACACGACAGGGGGCCGGAACACCATATATTTT.

This clone has just a few counts. The rearrangement links TRBV28 to TRBJ2-7, with D uncertain. The CDR3 has 14 residues. Germline values: CDR1 MDHEN, CDR2 SYDVKM. V was cut by 4 bases and J by 0 bases, with 10 bases left in between. CDR3 DNA: TGTGCCAGCAGTTGGTCTGGAATCTCCTACGAGCAGTACTTC. Protein sequence: CASSWSGISYEQYF.

The V call is TRBV6-5, the J call TRBJ1-5, with unresolved D. Trimming cost V 4 bases and J 3 bases, with 10 bases left between them. Germline CDR1 is MNHEY and CDR2 is SVGAGI. The CDR3 sequence is 14 residues long. CDR3 sequence: CASSWASSNQPQHF. In DNA, the CDR3 is TGTGCCAGCAGTTGGGCCAGCTCCAATCAGCCCCAGCATTTT.

The rearrangement joins TRBV9 to TRBJ2-7; TRBD1 matches 12 bases. V lost 4 bases and J lost 3; bases outside the gene matches: 17. Germline V gene lookup returns CDR1 SGDLS and CDR2 YYNGEE. CDR3 size: 19 residues. As DNA, the CDR3 is TGTGCCAGCAGCCCTAGTGGGACAGGGGGCGCGATACGGCGCTACGAGCAGTACTTC. It yields the protein CASSPSGTGGAIRRYEQYF.

V and J are TRBV5-6 and TRBJ1-5; D is possibly TRBD1 (5 bases). CDR1 SGHDT and CDR2 YYEEEE come from the germline V gene. Trimming stripped 4 bases from V and 5 bases from J, with 13 bases between. The CDR3 totals 14 residues. CDR3 DNA sequence: TGTGCCAGCAGCACCCGACAGATCGATCAGCCCCAGCATTTT. This gives the protein CASSTRQIDQPQHF.

V and J are TRBV11-3 and TRBJ2-7, with TRBD2 identical over 10 bases. CDR1 is SGHNT, CDR2 YENEEA, per germline. The V gene end was trimmed by 4 bases and the J gene end by 2 bases; junction bases not matched to a gene: 8. This CDR3 is built from 16 residues. This CDR3 is CASSSIGTSATYEQYF. The CDR3 nucleotides read TGTGCCAGCAGCTCGATAGGGACTAGCGCAACCTACGAGCAGTACTTC.

The chain is built from TRBV7-2 and TRBJ2-5; the D is unclear. V lost 4 bases, J lost 5 bases, and 11 bases lay in between. CDR3 length: 13 residues. The germline gives CDR1 SGHTA, CDR2 FQGNSA. In DNA, the CDR3 is TGTGCCAGCAGCTCCCCGGGTGGCGAGACCCAGTACTTC. This codes for CASSSPGGETQYF. The complete variable domain, with remaining parts taken from reference TRBV7-2 and TRBJ2-5, reads GAGVSQSPSNKVTEKGKDVELRCDPISGHTALYWYRQSLGQGLEFLIYFQGNSAPDKSGLPSDRFSAERTGGSVSTLTIQRTQQEDSAVYLCASSSPGGETQYFGPGTRLLVL.

The gene calls are TRBV21-1 and TRBJ2-5; the D call of TRBD2 is as the table states it, not checked on the DNA. TRBV21-1 is designated a pseudogene. The CDR3 extends over 21 amino acids. CDR3 sequence (DNA): TGTGCCAGCAGCAATCCCAAAGAGAGGACTAGCGGGAGGGCCGGGGTAGAGACCCAGTACTTC. This sequence encodes CASSNPKERTSGRAGVETQYF.

The V call is TRBV6-1, the J call TRBJ2-7, with D unresolved. Deletions cut 1 base from V and 2 bases from J, with 9 bases between. Germline assignment: CDR1 MNHNS and CDR2 SASEGT. The CDR3 consists of 14 residues. CDR3 sequence (DNA): TGTGCCAGCAGTGAAGGTGGCACAACCTACGAGCAGTACTTC. Translation: CASSEGGTTYEQYF.

This chain's CDR3 is CSVNNGGFAEAFF. The CDR3, as DNA: TGCAGCGTGAATAACGGGGGATTCGCTGAAGCTTTCTTT. The chain links TRBV29-1 to TRBJ1-1; tentative D call: TRBD1 (5 bases). V lost 6 bases to trimming and J lost 6 bases, with 17 bases between them. Looked up from germline, CDR1 is SQVTM and CDR2 is ANQGSEA. This CDR3 is built from 13 residues.